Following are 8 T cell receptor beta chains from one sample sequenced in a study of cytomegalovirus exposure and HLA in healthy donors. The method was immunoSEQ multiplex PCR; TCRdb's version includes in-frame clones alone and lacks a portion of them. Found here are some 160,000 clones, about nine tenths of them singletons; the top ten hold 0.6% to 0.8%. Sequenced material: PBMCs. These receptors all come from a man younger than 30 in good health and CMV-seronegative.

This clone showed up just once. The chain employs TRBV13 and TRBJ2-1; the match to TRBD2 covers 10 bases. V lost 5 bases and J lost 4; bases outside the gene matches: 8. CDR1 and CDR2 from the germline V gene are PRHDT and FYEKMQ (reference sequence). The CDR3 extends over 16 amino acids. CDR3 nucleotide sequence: TGTGCCAGCAGCCCCCAACTAGCGGGGCGATACAATGAGCAGTTCTTC. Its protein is CASSPQLAGRYNEQFF.

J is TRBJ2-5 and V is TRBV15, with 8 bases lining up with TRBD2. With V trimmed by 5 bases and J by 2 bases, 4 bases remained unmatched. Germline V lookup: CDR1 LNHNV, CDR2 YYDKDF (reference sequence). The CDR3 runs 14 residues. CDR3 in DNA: TGTGCCACCAGCCCGGGGGGGACGCAAGAGACCCAGTACTTC. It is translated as CATSPGGTQETQYF.

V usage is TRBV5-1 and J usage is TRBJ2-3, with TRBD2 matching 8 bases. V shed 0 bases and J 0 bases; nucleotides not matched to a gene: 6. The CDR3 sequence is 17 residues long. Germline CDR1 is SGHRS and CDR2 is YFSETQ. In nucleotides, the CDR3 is TGCGCCAGCAGCTTGGGGCCAGCGGGAGAAAGCACAGATACGCAGTATTTT. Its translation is CASSLGPAGESTDTQYF.

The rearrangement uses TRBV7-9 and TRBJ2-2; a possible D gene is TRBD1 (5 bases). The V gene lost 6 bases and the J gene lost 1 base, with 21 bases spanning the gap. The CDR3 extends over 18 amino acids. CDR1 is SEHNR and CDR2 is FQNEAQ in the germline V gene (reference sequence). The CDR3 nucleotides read TGTGCCAGCAGGGAGTGGGTGTCCAACAGGAGGAACACCGGGGAGCTGTTTTTT. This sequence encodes CASREWVSNRRNTGELFF.

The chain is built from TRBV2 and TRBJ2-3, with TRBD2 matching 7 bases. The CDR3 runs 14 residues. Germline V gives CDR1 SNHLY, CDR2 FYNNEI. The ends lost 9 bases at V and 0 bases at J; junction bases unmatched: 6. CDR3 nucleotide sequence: TGTGCCAGAAATGCGGGAGCTAGCACAGATACGCAGTATTTT. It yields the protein CARNAGASTDTQYF.

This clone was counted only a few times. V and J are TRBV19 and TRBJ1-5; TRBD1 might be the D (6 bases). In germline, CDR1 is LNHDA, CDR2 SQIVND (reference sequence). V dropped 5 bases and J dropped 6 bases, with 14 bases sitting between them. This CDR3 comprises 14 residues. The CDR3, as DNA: TGTGCCAGTAGTTCGACAGTAGGGGGTCAGCCCCAGCATTTT. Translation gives CASSSTVGGQPQHF. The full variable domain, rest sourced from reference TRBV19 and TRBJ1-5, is DGGITQSPKYLFRKEGQNVTLSCEQNLNHDAMYWYRQDPGQGLRLIYYSQIVNDFQKGDIAEGYSVSREKKESFPLTVTSAQKNPTAFYLCASSSTVGGQPQHFGDGTRLSIL.

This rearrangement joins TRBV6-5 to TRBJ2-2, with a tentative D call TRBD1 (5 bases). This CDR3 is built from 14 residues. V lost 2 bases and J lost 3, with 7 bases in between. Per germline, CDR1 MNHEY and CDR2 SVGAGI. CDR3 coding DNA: TGTGCCAGCAGTTACGACAGCCACACCGGGGAGCTGTTTTTT. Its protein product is CASSYDSHTGELFF.

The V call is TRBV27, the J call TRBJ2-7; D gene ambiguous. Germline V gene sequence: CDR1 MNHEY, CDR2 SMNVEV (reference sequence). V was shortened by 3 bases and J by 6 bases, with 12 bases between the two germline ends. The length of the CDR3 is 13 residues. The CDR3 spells CASSLSAPGEQYF. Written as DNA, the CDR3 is TGTGCCAGCAGTTTGAGTGCCCCAGGCGAGCAGTACTTC.